This T cell receptor beta chain comes out of a study of blood T cell repertoires in COVID-19. The overall study: COVID-19 samples collected from the United States, Italy and Spain covered acute and convalescent phases.

Source study methods: Using reference gene primer amplification, nucleated cell counts were estimated. Repertoires were generated with immunoSEQ multiplex PCR, while TCRdb's copy carries only in-frame clones and drops some. V, J and clone size are taken as reported in that table, and D and trimming were inferred from the DNA itself. This table holds more than 80,000 clones, more than 75% found once. Germline loops: CDR1 MNHEY, CDR2 SVGEGT. The CDR3 has 15 residues. Trimming took 5 bases from V and 7 from J; bases not matched to a gene: 8. V gene TRBV6-2 or TRBV6-3 combines with J gene TRBJ2-2; 9 positions match TRBD1. Sequencing used peripheral blood. This sequence was found in a man aged 50 or older with active or convalescent COVID-19. CDR3 protein: CASSTPGQGHGELFF. DNA of the CDR3: TGTGCCAGCAGTACACCGGGACAGGGCCACGGGGAGCTGTTTTTT.